The clone carrying this T cell receptor (beta chain) was seen a few times. Its antigen is currently unknown. The CDR3 covers 13 residues. Looked up from germline, CDR1 is SGHTA and CDR2 is FQGTGA. V dropped 2 bases and J dropped 5 bases, with 9 bases sitting between them. The data belong to a study of beta chain features in type 1 diabetes. About the study: Sorted cells from all samples, numbering 107,917,701, were examined. General study findings and limits: Type 1 diabetes patients had TCRB CDR3s that were shorter (moderately but significantly so) in all four CD4+ subsets. The VDJ junctions of type 1 diabetes patients carried fewer insertions and more deletions.

The isolated RNA, all of it, was reverse transcribed, so expressed TCRB transcripts were what got sequenced. Repertoires were generated with immunoSEQ multiplex PCR, while TCRdb's copy carries only in-frame clones and drops some. Of hundreds of thousands of clones listed, roughly 11% were seen once; the top ten hold around 0.015%. The sample consisted of naive CD4+ T cells from blood. The chain joins TRBV7-3 to TRBJ1-1; D is possibly TRBD1 (6 bases). This sequence originates from a woman in her thirties in good health. The CDR3 protein is CASSLFQGTEAFF. In nucleotides, the CDR3 is TGTGCCAGCAGCTTATTCCAGGGGACTGAAGCTTTCTTT.